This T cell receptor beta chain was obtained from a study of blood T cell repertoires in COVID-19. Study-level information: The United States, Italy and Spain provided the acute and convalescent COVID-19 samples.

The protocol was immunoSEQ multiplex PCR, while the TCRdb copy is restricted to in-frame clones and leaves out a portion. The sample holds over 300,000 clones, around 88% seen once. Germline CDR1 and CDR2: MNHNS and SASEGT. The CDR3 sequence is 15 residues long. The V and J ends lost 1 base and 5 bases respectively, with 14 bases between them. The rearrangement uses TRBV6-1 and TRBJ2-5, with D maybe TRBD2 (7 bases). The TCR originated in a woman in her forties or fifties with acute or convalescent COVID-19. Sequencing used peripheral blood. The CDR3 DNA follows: TGTGCCAGCAGTGAAGAAGGGGGGGGTTGGGAGACCCAGTACTTC. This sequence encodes CASSEEGGGWETQYF.